This T cell receptor (beta chain) was observed in a study of cytomegalovirus exposure and HLA in healthy donors. Study-level findings and limits: Across donors, sequencing depth was assumed by presence/absence analyses to be roughly uniform.

This CDR3 has 17 amino acids. CDR1 is SGHAT and CDR2 is FQNNGV in the germline V gene. With V trimmed by 5 bases and J by 4 bases, 12 bases remained unmatched. 13 Jbeta primers and 60 Vbeta primers were used for the PCR. Clones were sequenced by immunoSEQ multiplex PCR, and TCRdb holds only the in-frame ones, with some missing. The sample includes some 100,000 clones, approximately 81% of them seen just once. This clone was observed many times. Its antigen is not known. This receptor was obtained from a woman aged 25 to 45 in good health and CMV-seronegative. Sequencing was carried out using PBMCs. This chain uses TRBV11-2 with TRBJ2-2, with TRBD2 identical over 8 bases. DNA of the CDR3: TGTGCCAGCAGCCTACTTACTAGCGGCCACCTCACCGGGGAGCTGTTTTTT. Translated, it gives CASSLLTSGHLTGELFF.